The clone carrying this T cell receptor beta chain turned up a few times. Its antigen is as yet unknown. The germline V gene has CDR1 MNHEY and CDR2 SVGAGI. CDR3 size: 15 residues. Trimming pared 6 bases from V and 4 bases from J, leaving 16 bases between. This record comes from a study of T cell responses to AZD1222 COVID-19 vaccine. Study in general: Pooling covered second doses at about 4 or about 12 weeks.

The table came from immunoSEQ multiplex PCR; TCRdb's copy has only in-frame clones and leaves some out. The sample consists of approximately 160,000 clones, approximately 90% of them appearing once. Study results and caveats: Regions left unmutated in variants are reportedly the target of nearly half of spike-specific TCRs.

The origin of this receptor is an adult in good health. The source material was peripheral blood, sampled on day 0 of AZD1222 vaccination. V usage is TRBV6-5 and J usage is TRBJ1-5; D might be TRBD1 (5 bases). The CDR3 sequence is CASSDNRGGNQPQHF. The CDR3 DNA reads as TGTGCCAGCAGCGATAACCGGGGGGGGAATCAGCCCCAGCATTTT.